These T cell receptor beta chains were read from a single sample in a study of cytomegalovirus exposure and HLA in healthy donors. Assay used: immunoSEQ multiplex PCR; TCRdb lists only in-frame clones, some missing. The sample lists around 100,000 clones, approximately 73% seen once, with 10% in the top ten. Sequenced: PBMCs. These receptors were collected from a woman aged 18-30 years in good health and CMV-seropositive. CDR3s include the opening cysteine and the closing phenylalanine or tryptophan. D genes are given only for firm matches. The size entry is marked missing in some rows and otherwise reads once, few, many or a size class.

v_call,j_call,clone_size,d_call,cdr3_aa,cdr3_nt
TRBV6-5,TRBJ1-5,.,TRBD1,CASSQQGGQPQHF,TGTGCCAGCAGTCAACAGGGGGGTCAGCCCCAGCATTTT
TRBV15,TRBJ2-3,.,TRBD2,CATSRRGGITDTQYF,TGTGCCACCAGCAGGCGGGGGGGCATCACAGATACGCAGTATTTT
TRBV19,TRBJ2-1,.,.,CASSIDVGEGNEQFF,TGTGCCAGTAGTATAGATGTGGGAGAGGGAAACGAGCAGTTCTTC
TRBV6-5,TRBJ2-5,.,TRBD1,CASTRTGGKETQYF,TGTGCCAGCACTCGGACAGGGGGGAAAGAGACCCAGTACTTC
TRBV6-1,TRBJ2-6,.,TRBD1,CASKGAGANVLTF,TGTGCCAGCAAGGGGGCCGGGGCCAACGTCCTGACTTTC
TRBV9,TRBJ1-1,few,TRBD1,CASSVAGGRMNTEAFF,TGTGCCAGCAGCGTAGCAGGGGGCAGGATGAACACTGAAGCTTTCTTT
TRBV2,TRBJ2-1,.,.,CARSAGGRGEQFF,TGTGCCAGGTCTGCAGGGGGGCGGGGTGAGCAGTTCTTC
TRBV6-5,TRBJ2-7,once,TRBD1,CASRALGTGNREQYF,TGTGCCAGCAGGGCCCTGGGGACAGGGAACCGCGAGCAGTACTTC
TRBV11-1,TRBJ2-7,.,.,CASSYGKWGLFSYEQYF,TGTGCCAGCAGCTACGGAAAATGGGGCCTCTTTTCCTACGAGCAGTACTTC
TRBV18,TRBJ2-1,.,.,CASSPRAGANSFF,TGTGCCAGCTCACCACGGGCAGGGGCAAATTCGTTCTTC
TRBV6-5,TRBJ1-1,few,TRBD1,CASRQGSTEAFF,TGTGCCAGCAGACAGGGGAGCACTGAAGCTTTCTTT
TRBV2,TRBJ1-5,many,TRBD1,CASRGQGANNQPQHF,TGTGCCAGCAGGGGACAGGGGGCTAACAATCAGCCCCAGCATTTT
TRBV28,TRBJ2-3,.,TRBD1,CASRGRTGDNTQYF,TGTGCCAGCAGGGGACGGACAGGGGATAATACGCAGTATTTT
TRBV4-2,TRBJ2-7,.,.,CASSQDGGWGRVGEQYF,TGTGCCAGCAGCCAAGATGGGGGGTGGGGAAGGGTAGGCGAGCAGTACTTC
TRBV10-3,TRBJ2-7,few,TRBD2,CAISEKGIAGAKMGEQYF,TGTGCCATCAGTGAGAAAGGGATAGCGGGAGCGAAGATGGGCGAGCAGTACTTC
TRBV5-1,TRBJ1-1,.,TRBD1,CASSITGQRNTEAFF,TGCGCCAGCAGCATAACGGGACAGCGGAACACTGAAGCTTTCTTT
TRBV6-5,TRBJ2-4,.,.,CASSSGVVDIQYF,TGTGCCAGCAGCTCCGGAGTCGTCGACATTCAGTACTTC
TRBV7-3,TRBJ1-1,.,TRBD1,CASSGTGGVTEAFF,TGTGCCAGCAGCGGTACAGGGGGCGTAACTGAAGCTTTCTTT
TRBV2,TRBJ1-6,.,.,CAIIVWGLDSPLHF,TGTGCCATAATCGTGTGGGGCTTGGATTCACCCCTCCACTTT
TRBV29-1,TRBJ2-1,.,TRBD1,CSVTGGSYNEQFF,TGCAGCGTAACAGGGGGCTCCTACAATGAGCAGTTCTTC
TRBV11-2,TRBJ2-5,.,TRBD2,CASSLTLAGETQYF,TGTGCCAGCAGCTTAACACTAGCGGGAGAGACCCAGTACTTC
TRBV6-5,TRBJ2-1,.,.,CASSLSNNEQFF,TGTGCCAGCAGTTTGTCCAACAATGAGCAGTTCTTC
TRBV19,TRBJ2-6,.,TRBD1,CASSPRTGKGTGANVLTF,TGTGCCAGTAGTCCACGGACAGGGAAGGGTACTGGGGCCAACGTCCTGACTTTC
TRBV9,TRBJ2-3,.,TRBD2,CASSPRGLTSGVTDTQYF,TGTGCCAGCAGCCCCCGGGGGTTGACTAGCGGGGTTACAGATACGCAGTATTTT
TRBV7-2,TRBJ1-3,.,.,CASSLRGHRRSGNTIYF,TGTGCCAGCAGCTTAAGGGGCCACAGGCGCTCTGGAAACACCATATATTTT
TRBV5-1,TRBJ2-6,.,TRBD2,CASSLAAGVVGTGANVLTF,TGCGCCAGCAGCTTGGCCGCGGGAGTGGTGGGTACTGGGGCCAACGTCCTGACTTTC
TRBV18,TRBJ2-2,.,.,CASSPSSGGQNGELFF,TGTGCCAGCTCACCATCGAGTGGCGGGCAGAACGGGGAGCTGTTTTTT
TRBV5-1,TRBJ1-1,few,TRBD1,CASSRETGTDTEAFF,TGCGCCAGCTCTCGAGAGACAGGGACGGACACTGAAGCTTTCTTT
TRBV5-1,TRBJ2-1,.,.,CASWSNNEQFF,TGCGCCAGTTGGTCTAACAATGAGCAGTTCTTC
TRBV28,TRBJ1-2,.,.,CASSQTGSSGYTF,TGTGCCAGCAGTCAAACAGGGTCTTCGGGCTACACCTTC
TRBV11-3,TRBJ1-1,.,.,CASSPRPTGDTEAFF,TGTGCCAGCAGCCCAAGGCCCACGGGGGATACTGAAGCTTTCTTT
TRBV5-4,TRBJ1-2,.,TRBD1,CASSWTGRGYTF,TGTGCCAGCAGCTGGACAGGGAGAGGCTACACCTTC
TRBV6-5,TRBJ2-7,.,.,CASSYISGEQYF,TGTGCCAGCAGTTACATTAGTGGCGAGCAGTACTTC
TRBV7-9,TRBJ2-3,.,.,CASSLKQGPDTQYF,TGTGCCAGCAGCTTAAAACAGGGCCCAGATACGCAGTATTTT
TRBV6-6,TRBJ1-5,.,TRBD1,CASSYGQGNQPQHF,TGTGCCAGCAGTTATGGACAGGGGAATCAGCCCCAGCATTTT
TRBV27,TRBJ2-1,.,TRBD2,CASSLQIGTSGSSNEQFF,TGTGCCAGCAGTTTACAGATCGGGACTAGCGGGAGTAGCAATGAGCAGTTCTTC
TRBV30,TRBJ2-5,.,TRBD1,CAWADRLETQYF,TGTGCCTGGGCGGACAGGTTGGAGACCCAGTACTTC
TRBV5-1,TRBJ1-1,.,.,CASSGTTGNTEAFF,TGCGCCAGCAGCGGGACGACAGGTAACACTGAAGCTTTCTTT
TRBV15,TRBJ2-7,.,TRBD2,CATSSLSSGSSYEQYF,TGTGCCACCAGCAGCTTATCTAGCGGGAGTTCCTACGAGCAGTACTTC
TRBV6-1,TRBJ2-7,.,.,CASSERGYEQYF,TGTGCCAGCAGTGAAAGGGGCTACGAGCAGTACTTC
TRBV11-2,TRBJ1-2,.,TRBD1,CASSSNSGQGARGYTF,TGTGCCAGCAGCTCGAATTCGGGACAGGGGGCGCGGGGCTACACCTTC